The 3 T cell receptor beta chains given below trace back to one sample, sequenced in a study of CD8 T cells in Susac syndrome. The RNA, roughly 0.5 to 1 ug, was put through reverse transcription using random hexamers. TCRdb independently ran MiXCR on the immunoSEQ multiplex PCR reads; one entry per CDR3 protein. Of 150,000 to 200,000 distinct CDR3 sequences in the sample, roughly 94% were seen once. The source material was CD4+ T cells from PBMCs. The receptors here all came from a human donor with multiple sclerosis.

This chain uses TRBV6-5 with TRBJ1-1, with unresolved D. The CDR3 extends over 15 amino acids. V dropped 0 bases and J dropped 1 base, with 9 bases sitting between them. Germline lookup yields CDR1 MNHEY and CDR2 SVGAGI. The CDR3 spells CASSYSSRKNTEAFF. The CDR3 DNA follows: TGTGCCAGCAGTTACTCGAGCAGAAAGAACACTGAAGCTTTCTTT.

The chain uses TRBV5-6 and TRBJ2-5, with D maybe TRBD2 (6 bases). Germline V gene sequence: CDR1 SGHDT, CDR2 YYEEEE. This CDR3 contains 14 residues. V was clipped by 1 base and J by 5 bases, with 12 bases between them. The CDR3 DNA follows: TGTGCCAGCAGCTTGTGGGCCCGGGGGGAGACCCAGTACTTC. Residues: CASSLWARGETQYF.

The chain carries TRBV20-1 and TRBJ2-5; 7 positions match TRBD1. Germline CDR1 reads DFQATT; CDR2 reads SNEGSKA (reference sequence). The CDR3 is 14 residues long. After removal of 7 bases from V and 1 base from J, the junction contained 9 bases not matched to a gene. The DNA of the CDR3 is TGCAGTGTCGCCACCAGGGGGACCCAAGAGACCCAGTACTTC. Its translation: CSVATRGTQETQYF.